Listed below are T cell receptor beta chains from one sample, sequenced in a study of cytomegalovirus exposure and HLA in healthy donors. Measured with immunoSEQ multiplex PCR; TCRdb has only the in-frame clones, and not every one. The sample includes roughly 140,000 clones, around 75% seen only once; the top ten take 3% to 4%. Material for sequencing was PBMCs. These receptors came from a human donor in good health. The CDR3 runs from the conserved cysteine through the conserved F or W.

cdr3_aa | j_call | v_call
CASSLTGTYEQYF | TRBJ2-7 | TRBV11-2
CASSIREGAEAFF | TRBJ1-1 | TRBV27
CASSSRDRGLSEQYF | TRBJ2-7 | TRBV19
CASSSNRGAQETQYF | TRBJ2-5 | TRBV5-4
CASRYRDGVTEAFF | TRBJ1-1 | TRBV28
CASTKRGSEKLFF | TRBJ1-4 | TRBV6-6
CASSLGQQNQPQHF | TRBJ1-5 | TRBV12-1
CASRKGQDNTGELFF | TRBJ2-2 | TRBV6-4
CASSSRSGYTF | TRBJ1-2 | TRBV9
CASSSGQGYGYTF | TRBJ1-2 | TRBV5-4
CASSLMEAEQYF | TRBJ2-7 | TRBV7-2
CASSIAPGSVNEQFF | TRBJ2-1 | TRBV19
CASSVGSDYTGELFF | TRBJ2-2 | TRBV9
CAISSPVYEQYF | TRBJ2-7 | TRBV2
CASSGGGSRANTGELFF | TRBJ2-2 | TRBV5-4
CASSLALVSDTQYF | TRBJ2-3 | TRBV7-3
CASSLGLAIDTQYF | TRBJ2-3 | TRBV5-4
CASSPQGPGNQPQHF | TRBJ1-5 | TRBV7-8
CASFNRGLDYGYTF | TRBJ1-2 | TRBV28
CASSLEEGRGSPLHF | TRBJ1-6 | TRBV5-1
CASSYSRDRGETQYF | TRBJ2-5 | TRBV6-5
CASSLVPSGNTIYF | TRBJ1-3 | TRBV11-2
CASSQVGGLAKNIQYF | TRBJ2-4 | TRBV14
CASSMTGTTTDTQYF | TRBJ2-3 | TRBV6-5
CASSVGLAGGHEQFF | TRBJ2-1 | TRBV9
CASSVETSGKGYEQYF | TRBJ2-7 | TRBV4-2
CASSVSGGMRGELFF | TRBJ2-2 | TRBV9
CASSPLQGPYEQYF | TRBJ2-7 | TRBV5-1
CASSLSGRAYEQYF | TRBJ2-7 | TRBV5-6